A selection of T cell receptor beta chains follows, all from one sample in a study of CD8+ T cells in alopecia areata. Some clones are missing from TCRdb's copy, which holds only in-frame ones; the method was immunoSEQ multiplex PCR. The table has tens of thousands of clones, 60% to 70% seen once. Material: CD4+ Tregs sorted from blood. These receptor sequences come from a human donor with alopecia areata. Each CDR3 is given with its conserved first and last residue. D genes are given only for firm matches. Expanded clones get a size class; other rows say once, few or many, or leave the size out.

J,length,size,V,D,DNA,CDR3
TRBJ2-1,15,medium-sized,TRBV5-1,.,TGCGCCAGCAGCATTAAGTCAGGGCCCTACAATGAGCAGTTCTTC,CASSIKSGPYNEQFF
TRBJ1-1,14,few,TRBV6-5,.,TGTGCCAGCAGTAAGACAGCCATGAACACTGAAGCTTTCTTT,CASSKTAMNTEAFF
TRBJ2-1,17,.,TRBV27,TRBD2,TGTGCCAGCCGCGACGGACTAGCGGGAACCACCTACAATGAGCAGTTCTTC,CASRDGLAGTTYNEQFF
TRBJ1-1,14,.,TRBV5-1,.,TGCGCCAGCAGCTTGGGGGCCGGTCACACTGAAGCTTTCTTT,CASSLGAGHTEAFF
TRBJ1-5,14,once,TRBV28,.,TGTGCCAGCAGTTTTCCGCAAGGAGCGCAGCCCCAGCATTTT,CASSFPQGAQPQHF
TRBJ2-1,14,.,TRBV18,.,TGTGCCAGCTCAAATCGATTTGGGCCCGGTGAGCAGTTCTTC,CASSNRFGPGEQFF
TRBJ1-2,14,.,TRBV7-2,.,TGTGCCAGCAGCCGACTAGGCCGCGCCTATGGCTACACCTTC,CASSRLGRAYGYTF
TRBJ1-1,13,.,TRBV11-2,.,TGTGCCAGCAAAAGATGGATGAACACTGAAGCTTTCTTT,CASKRWMNTEAFF
TRBJ1-2,13,.,TRBV5-6,TRBD1,TGTGCCAGCTGCCGGGACAGGGACTATGGCTACACCTTC,CASCRDRDYGYTF
TRBJ2-7,14,.,TRBV30,TRBD2,TGTGCCTGGAGTGGATCAGCGGGGTTTCACGAGCAGTACTTC,CAWSGSAGFHEQYF
TRBJ2-5,12,.,TRBV11-2,.,TGTGCCAGCAGCTTCCTCCAAGAGACCCAGTACTTC,CASSFLQETQYF
TRBJ2-3,14,.,TRBV6-6,.,TGTGCCAGCAGTTACGTGATCGGGAGAGATACGCAGTATTTT,CASSYVIGRDTQYF
TRBJ2-7,13,few,TRBV29-1,.,TGCAGCGTTACGGTCGGAGGGAGCTACGAGCAGTACTTC,CSVTVGGSYEQYF
TRBJ2-6,13,few,TRBV19,.,TGTGCCAGTAAGGTTACTGGGGCCAACGTCCTGACTTTC,CASKVTGANVLTF
TRBJ2-3,16,.,TRBV21-1,.,TGTGCCAGCAGCAAAGCTCAAGTCCGGGGCACAGATACGCAGTATTTT,CASSKAQVRGTDTQYF
TRBJ2-1,16,.,TRBV4-1,TRBD2,TGCGCCAGCAGCCAAGATGTCGCTAGCGGCTACAATGAGCAGTTCTTC,CASSQDVASGYNEQFF
TRBJ2-5,15,.,TRBV7-2,.,TGTGCCAGCAGCTTAAGTGCCCTTCTGCAAGAGACCCAGTACTTC,CASSLSALLQETQYF
TRBJ1-2,15,.,TRBV7-2,.,TGTGCCAGCAGCTTTCAGTTAGTGTCTGGCTATGGCTACACCTTC,CASSFQLVSGYGYTF
TRBJ1-2,13,.,TRBV7-8,TRBD1,TGTGCCAGCAGCCTTAGCCAGGGGGGTGGCTACACCTTC,CASSLSQGGGYTF
TRBJ1-2,13,once,TRBV29-1,.,TGCAGCGTTGAAGTAGGGACCTGGCATGGCTACACCTTC,CSVEVGTWHGYTF
TRBJ2-3,15,few,TRBV28,.,TGTGCCAGCAGTCCTGACAGGTGGGACACAGATACGCAGTATTTT,CASSPDRWDTDTQYF
TRBJ2-1,13,few,TRBV6-6,.,TGTGCCACAAAGGACACATACTACAATGAGCAGTTCTTC,CATKDTYYNEQFF
TRBJ1-5,16,medium-sized,TRBV19,TRBD1,TGTGCCAGTAACTTGAGTCGGGACAGGGCTCTTCAGCCCCAGCATTTT,CASNLSRDRALQPQHF
TRBJ1-5,12,.,TRBV7-2,.,TGTGCCAGCAGCTACCGAGGCCAACCCCAGCATTTT,CASSYRGQPQHF
TRBJ1-2,14,.,TRBV28,.,TGTGCCAGCAGTTTATTCCGGGGGTCGACCGGCTACACCTTC,CASSLFRGSTGYTF
TRBJ2-1,16,few,TRBV28,TRBD2,TGTGCCAGCAGTACACCTAGCGGAAATACCTACAATGAGCAGTTCTTC,CASSTPSGNTYNEQFF